These 15 T cell receptor beta chains originate from one sample sequenced in a study of neurological immune-mediated disorders. TCRdb independently ran MiXCR on the 5' RACE reads; one entry per CDR3 protein. This table holds some 65,000 distinct CDR3 sequences, 5.2% found once. Specimen: PBMCs. Receptor source: a woman in her thirties with multiple sclerosis.

This clonotype was detected ten times or more. The chain links TRBV12-3 or TRBV12-4 to TRBJ2-3, with D maybe TRBD1 (7 bases). The CDR3 length is 16 residues. V was shortened by 4 bases and J by 5 bases, with 19 bases between the two germline ends. CDR3 bases: TGTGCCAGCAGTTCCTCGAAGGGGGCGCGGGGAGATACGCAGTATTTT. This encodes CASSSSKGARGDTQYF.

This clonotype came up many times. This chain connects TRBV20-1 to TRBJ2-3; 9 bases align to TRBD2. CDR1 DFQATT and CDR2 SNEGSKA come from the germline V gene (reference sequence). V shed 0 bases and J 0 bases; nucleotides not matched to a gene: 10. The CDR3 consists of 18 residues. The CDR3 loop is CSARDWQRGASSTDTQYF. The CDR3, as DNA: TGCAGTGCTAGAGATTGGCAGCGGGGGGCCTCTAGCACAGATACGCAGTATTTT.

This clonotype was detected only a few times. A much larger clone differs from this one at a single base, so this may be a read error. Since no conserved phenylalanine or tryptophan closes the CDR3, a read error is the likely cause. The V gene is TRBV12-3 or TRBV12-4, the J gene TRBJ1-2, with D unclear. The CDR3 spans 12 residues. Trimming stripped 2 bases from V and 8 bases from J, with 9 bases between. The DNA for the CDR3 is TGTGCCAGCAGTTTATATCTGTCCGGCTACACCATC. It codes for CASSLYLSGYTI.

This clonotype was picked up many times. The chain links TRBV10-3 to TRBJ2-2; tentative D call: TRBD2 (5 bases). This CDR3 has 15 residues. V lost 6 bases and J 3 bases, leaving 14 bases between the germline ends. Per germline, CDR1 ENHRY and CDR2 SYGVKD. DNA for the CDR3: TGTGCCATCAGCAACCGCGGAGCGGACACCGGGGAGCTGTTTTTT. Translated, it gives CAISNRGADTGELFF.

At least ten counts were recorded for this clonotype. The chain employs TRBV12-3 or TRBV12-4 and TRBJ2-5, with a possible D match to TRBD2 (7 bases). The CDR3 totals 14 residues. V lost 4 bases to trimming and J lost 4 bases, with 13 bases between them. The CDR3 DNA reads as TGTGCCAGCAGTTGGGGGGGGGGCAGAGAGACCCAGTACTTC. This encodes CASSWGGGRETQYF.

CDR3 loop: CASSLTIAGGITETQYF. As DNA, the CDR3 is TGTGCCAGCAGCTTAACCATAGCGGGGGGTATTACGGAGACCCAGTACTTC. This rearrangement joins TRBV7-8 to TRBJ2-5; 10 positions agree with TRBD2. Trimming took 2 bases from V and 5 from J; bases not matched to a gene: 11. This CDR3 has 17 residues. Per germline, CDR1 SGHVS and CDR2 FQNEAQ.

This clonotype has ten or more counts. The chain joins TRBV7-9 to TRBJ1-1, with D hard to call. CDR3 length equals 12 residues. Per germline, CDR1 SEHNR and CDR2 FQNEAQ (reference sequence). V shed 3 bases and J shed 4 bases, with 6 bases lying between them. CDR3 in amino acids: CASSFSGTEAFF. The DNA of the CDR3 is TGTGCCAGCAGCTTTTCGGGCACTGAAGCTTTCTTT. Full variable domain (missing parts from reference TRBV7-9 and TRBJ1-1): DTGVSQNPRHKITKRGQNVTFRCDPISEHNRLYWYRQTLGQGPEFLTYFQNEAQLEKSRLLSDRFSAERPKGSFSTLEIQRTEQGDSAMYLCASSFSGTEAFFGQGTRLTVV.

This clonotype was counted many times. The chain couples TRBV6-6 to TRBJ2-5; 7 bases align to TRBD1. V shed 6 bases, J shed 4 bases, and the junction held 8 bases outside the gene matches. There are 14 residues in the CDR3. The germline V gene has CDR1 MNHNY and CDR2 SVGAGI (reference sequence). The CDR3 spells CASRTGEVGETQYF. CDR3 nucleotides: TGTGCCAGCAGAACAGGGGAAGTAGGAGAGACCCAGTACTTC.

This clonotype occurred many times. The gene calls are TRBV5-1 and TRBJ1-5, with TRBD1 as a possible D gene (6 bases). There are 15 residues in the CDR3. Germline V CDR1 and CDR2: SGHRS, YFSETQ. V lost 0 bases to trimming and J lost 14 bases, with 21 bases between them. The DNA of the CDR3 is TGCGCCAGCAGCTTGGAACCGGGACACACGGAGGGGAAGCATTTT. This sequence encodes CASSLEPGHTEGKHF.

This clonotype was seen repeatedly, ten times or more. The rearrangement uses TRBV7-2 and TRBJ1-3, with 7 bases matching TRBD1. Germline-derived CDR1 and CDR2 are SGHTA and FQGNSA. This CDR3 is 16 amino acids long. Losses at the gene ends were 1 base for V and 4 bases for J; bases not matched to a gene: 7. As DNA, the CDR3 is TGTGCCAGCAGCTTAGGCCCCGGGACAGAAGGAAACACCATATATTTT. It specifies CASSLGPGTEGNTIYF.

This clonotype was seen many times. The V call is TRBV20-1, the J call TRBJ2-1; D might be TRBD1 (5 bases). V was trimmed by 0 bases and J by 0 bases, leaving 15 bases between them. This CDR3 comprises 17 residues. Germline lookup yields CDR1 DFQATT and CDR2 SNEGSKA (reference sequence). CDR3 protein: CSARDAMGRSSYNEQFF. CDR3 nucleotide sequence: TGCAGTGCTAGAGATGCTATGGGGCGGAGCTCCTACAATGAGCAGTTCTTC.

This clonotype was found many times. This chain connects TRBV7-2 to TRBJ2-1, with no clear D. This CDR3 spans 10 amino acids. V was trimmed by 10 bases and J by 6 bases, leaving 7 bases between them. CDR1 and CDR2 from the germline V gene are SGHTA and FQGNSA. The CDR3 DNA follows: TGTGCCACGGTGGGCAATGAGCAGTTCTTC. This gives the protein CATVGNEQFF.

This clonotype was seen at least ten times. This rearrangement joins TRBV12-3 or TRBV12-4 to TRBJ1-2, with TRBD1 as a possible D gene (5 bases). Trimming cost V 5 bases and J 5 bases, with 15 bases left between them. This CDR3 has 14 residues. The DNA of the CDR3 is TGTGCCAGCAGTGATACTGACAGTGGGTATGGCTACACCTTC. This codes for CASSDTDSGYGYTF.

This clonotype was recorded many times. The chain uses TRBV7-7 and TRBJ2-3; the match to TRBD2 covers 9 bases. Germline V gene sequence: CDR1 SSHAT, CDR2 FNYEAQ (reference sequence). The CDR3 sequence is 13 residues long. The CDR3 sequence: CAISGGPTDTQYF. The CDR3 nucleotides read TGTGCTATTAGCGGGGGACCTACAGATACGCAGTATTTT. The full variable domain, with the rest looked up from reference TRBV7-7 and TRBJ2-3, is GAGVSQSPRYKVTKRGQDVTLRCDPISSHATLYWYQQALGQGPEFLTYFNYEAQPDKSGLPSDRFSAERPEGSISTLTIQRTEQRDSAMYRCAISGGPTDTQYFGPGTRLTVL.

The CDR3 sequence: CASSADGQAFMNTEAFF. The CDR3, as DNA: TGTGCCAGCAGCGCAGACGGGCAGGCCTTCATGAACACTGAAGCTTTCTTT. The chain joins TRBV7-8 to TRBJ1-1; D gene ambiguous. This CDR3 is 17 amino acids long. V lost 5 bases, J lost 0 bases, and 19 bases lay in between. The germline CDR1 and CDR2 sequences are SGHVS and FQNEAQ.